This T cell receptor beta chain was recorded in a study of cytomegalovirus exposure and HLA in healthy donors. Findings of the study overall: Subsequent analysis revealed that first-cohort TCR clusters tended to co-occur in the 120 or so validation repertoires.

Produced via immunoSEQ multiplex PCR; TCRdb's table is partial and in-frame only. The sample records about 140,000 clones, 84% being singletons. Germline assignment: CDR1 SGHDN and CDR2 FVKESK. There are 20 residues in the CDR3. Unmatched junction bases numbered 16, after V lost 0 bases and J lost 1 base. This clone appeared a single time. Its target is unknown. While the first cohort had around 700 subjects, the donors belonged to the separate validation cohort of roughly 120 subjects. The specimen was PBMCs. The source is a woman aged 30 to 39 in good health and CMV-seronegative. The chain links TRBV14 to TRBJ1-2, with 8 bases aligning to TRBD1. CDR3 protein: CASSQEGAGIPGGLNYGYTF. As DNA, the CDR3 is TGTGCCAGCAGCCAAGAGGGGGCCGGGATACCAGGGGGCCTTAACTATGGCTACACCTTC.